These T cell receptor beta chains were read from a single sample in a study of CD8+ T cells in alopecia areata. Generated by immunoSEQ multiplex PCR, the TCRdb table keeps only in-frame clones and is missing some. The data contain approximately 150,000 clones, about three fifths of them seen just once; the ten biggest clones take up around 15%. Sequencing was performed on CD4+ T cells sorted from blood, taken at approximately week 61, from a patient treated with tofacitinib. Source of these receptors: a human donor with alopecia areata. CDR3s include the opening cysteine and the closing phenylalanine or tryptophan. The D gene is left open where the match is weak. Only some rows state a clone size, as once, few, many or a class for expanded clones.

D gene: TRBD2
V gene: TRBV25-1
J gene: TRBJ2-5
clone size: -
CDR3 DNA: TGTGCCAGTTCCGCCGGGGGGAACCAAGAGACCCAGTACTTC
CDR3 protein: CASSAGGNQETQYF

D gene: -
V gene: TRBV5-1
J gene: TRBJ1-5
clone size: -
CDR3 DNA: TGCGCCAGCAGCCTCGGGCCCCAGGGAAGCAATCAGCCCCAGCATTTT
CDR3 protein: CASSLGPQGSNQPQHF

D gene: -
V gene: TRBV29-1
J gene: TRBJ2-1
clone size: few
CDR3 DNA: TGCAGCGTTGCGACTACCAATGAGCAGTTCTTC
CDR3 protein: CSVATTNEQFF

D gene: -
V gene: TRBV30
J gene: TRBJ2-1
clone size: -
CDR3 DNA: TGTGCCTGGGGGGGCACCGGGACAAATACGAATGAGCAGTTCTTC
CDR3 protein: CAWGGTGTNTNEQFF

D gene: -
V gene: TRBV13
J gene: TRBJ1-3
clone size: -
CDR3 DNA: TGTGCCAGCAGCTTAGGGACCCGCTCTGGAAACACCATATATTTT
CDR3 protein: CASSLGTRSGNTIYF

D gene: TRBD2
V gene: TRBV30
J gene: TRBJ2-5
clone size: -
CDR3 DNA: TGTGCCTGGAGTGTGGGGTCTCTAGCGGGAAAAGAGACCCAGTACTTC
CDR3 protein: CAWSVGSLAGKETQYF

D gene: TRBD1
V gene: TRBV29-1
J gene: TRBJ1-2
clone size: few
CDR3 DNA: TGCAGCGTCGGACAGGGTTCCTGGGGCTACACCTTC
CDR3 protein: CSVGQGSWGYTF

D gene: TRBD2
V gene: TRBV25-1
J gene: TRBJ2-3
clone size: few
CDR3 DNA: TGTGCCAGCAGCCTAGGGCGGGGGTCAGATACGCAGTATTTT
CDR3 protein: CASSLGRGSDTQYF

D gene: TRBD1
V gene: TRBV27
J gene: TRBJ1-5
clone size: -
CDR3 DNA: TGTGCCAGCAGTGGGTTGTGGACAGGGAGTGCGCAGCCCCAGCATTTT
CDR3 protein: CASSGLWTGSAQPQHF

D gene: -
V gene: TRBV6-5
J gene: TRBJ1-2
clone size: -
CDR3 DNA: TGTGCCAGCAGTTCCAGATACTATGGCTACACCTTC
CDR3 protein: CASSSRYYGYTF

D gene: -
V gene: TRBV2
J gene: TRBJ2-3
clone size: -
CDR3 DNA: TGTGCCAGCAGTGAGGGAAGGGGGGCCACAGATACGCAGTATTTT
CDR3 protein: CASSEGRGATDTQYF

D gene: -
V gene: TRBV7-8
J gene: TRBJ2-5
clone size: -
CDR3 DNA: TGTGCCAGCAGCCCAGGGGAAGAGACCCAGTACTTC
CDR3 protein: CASSPGEETQYF

D gene: -
V gene: TRBV7-2
J gene: TRBJ2-7
clone size: -
CDR3 DNA: TGTGCCAGCAGCTTATGGACCACCTACGAGCAGTACTTC
CDR3 protein: CASSLWTTYEQYF

D gene: -
V gene: TRBV29-1
J gene: TRBJ2-1
clone size: few
CDR3 DNA: TGCAGCGTTGTTGAGTTCTCTAAAAATGAGCAGTTCTTC
CDR3 protein: CSVVEFSKNEQFF

D gene: TRBD1
V gene: TRBV4-1
J gene: TRBJ2-5
clone size: -
CDR3 DNA: TGCGCCAGCAGCCAAGATTCGGGACAGGGAAGAGGGACCCAGTACTTC
CDR3 protein: CASSQDSGQGRGTQYF

D gene: -
V gene: TRBV6-4
J gene: TRBJ2-3
clone size: -
CDR3 DNA: TGTGCCAGCAGTGGCCTCGGCAGCGGAGATACGCAGTATTTT
CDR3 protein: CASSGLGSGDTQYF

D gene: TRBD1
V gene: TRBV29-1
J gene: TRBJ1-6
clone size: -
CDR3 DNA: TGCAGCGCCACTATCGGACAGGGGACGAATTCACCCCTCCACTTT
CDR3 protein: CSATIGQGTNSPLHF

D gene: TRBD1
V gene: TRBV30
J gene: TRBJ1-1
clone size: -
CDR3 DNA: TGTGCCTGGAGTGGACAGGGAAGCGCTGAAGCTTTCTTT
CDR3 protein: CAWSGQGSAEAFF